A selection of T cell receptor beta chains follows, all from one sample in a study of T cell responses to AZD1222 COVID-19 vaccine. Sequencing was performed with immunoSEQ multiplex PCR; in TCRdb, only in-frame clones are kept and a portion is missing. The sample includes over 100,000 clones, about 85% of them seen just once. Sample: peripheral blood, taken on day 0 of AZD1222 vaccination. The receptors were gathered from an adult in good health. Each CDR3 is given with its conserved first and last residue. D genes are given only for firm matches.

J gene	V gene	D gene	CDR3 protein
TRBJ2-7	TRBV30	NA	CAWSVPGWGYEQYF
TRBJ1-6	TRBV18	NA	CASSPGARYNSPLHF
TRBJ1-2	TRBV19	TRBD1	CASSAGTGHGYTF
TRBJ1-1	TRBV9	NA	CASSPLGTEAFF
TRBJ2-7	TRBV3-1/TRBV3-2	NA	CASSLGGDRNEQYF
TRBJ1-1	TRBV9	NA	CASSVGGTTEAFF
TRBJ1-5	TRBV19	NA	CASSMGGYQPQHF
TRBJ1-1	TRBV5-5	NA	CASSLVRTVMNTEAFF
TRBJ2-7	TRBV19	NA	CASSPGGPSSYEQYF
TRBJ2-7	TRBV5-1	NA	CASSSTPRTEYTYEQYF
TRBJ1-2	TRBV20-1	NA	CSARVGPRDTF